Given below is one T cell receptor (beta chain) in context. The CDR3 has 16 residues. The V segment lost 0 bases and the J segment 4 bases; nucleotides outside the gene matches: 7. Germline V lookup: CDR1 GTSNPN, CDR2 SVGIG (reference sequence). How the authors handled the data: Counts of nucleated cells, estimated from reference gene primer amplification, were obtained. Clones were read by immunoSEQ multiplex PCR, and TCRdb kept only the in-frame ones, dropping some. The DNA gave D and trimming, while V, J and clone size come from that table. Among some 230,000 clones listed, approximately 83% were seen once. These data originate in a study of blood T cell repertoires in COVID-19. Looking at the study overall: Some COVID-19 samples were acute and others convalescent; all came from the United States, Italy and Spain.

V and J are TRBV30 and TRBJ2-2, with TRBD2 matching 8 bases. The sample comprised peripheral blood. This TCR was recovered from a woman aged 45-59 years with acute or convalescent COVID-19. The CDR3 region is CAWSVRRGAGTGELFF. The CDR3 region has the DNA TGTGCCTGGAGTGTTAGGCGGGGGGCCGGCACCGGGGAGCTGTTTTTT.